Following are 9 T cell receptor beta chains from one sample sequenced in a study of T-cell reconstitution after alpha-beta-depleted transplantation in children. The authors prepared the TCRbeta library with unique molecular identifiers. TCRdb reprocessed the PCR reads with MiXCR, giving one entry per CDR3 protein. The repertoire holds about 420,000 distinct CDR3 sequences, with around 16% as singletons. The material was PBMCs, mostly from graft donor cells, obtained 360 days after TCRalphabeta/CD19-depleted stem cell transplant. The receptors derive from a boy in the first two years of life who had a stem cell transplant for Wiskott-Aldrich syndrome, so the T cells may come from the graft donor.

This clonotype was picked up a small number of times. V and J are TRBV20-1 and TRBJ2-7, with D possibly TRBD1 on 6 matching bases. This CDR3 has 14 residues. Trimming pared 6 bases from V and 6 bases from J, leaving 21 bases between. The germline V gene has CDR1 DFQATT and CDR2 SNEGSKA (reference sequence). The CDR3 DNA reads as TGCAGTGCCGGACGACGGGACACGGCCGGCGAGCAGTACTTC. Protein product: CSAGRRDTAGEQYF.

This clonotype was counted a few times. The rearrangement joins TRBV20-1 to TRBJ1-4; tentative D call: TRBD1 (5 bases). V dropped 0 bases and J dropped 8 bases, with 16 bases sitting between them. CDR1 and CDR2 (germline): DFQATT, SNEGSKA (reference sequence). There are 15 residues in the CDR3. The CDR3 sequence: CSARDPQGSREKLFF. The DNA for the CDR3 is TGCAGTGCTAGAGACCCTCAGGGCTCGAGGGAAAAACTGTTTTTT.

Many counts were recorded for this clonotype. The CDR3 sequence is CASSLSGYDYNEQFF. In DNA, the CDR3 is TGCGCCAGCAGCCTTAGCGGCTATGACTACAATGAGCAGTTCTTC. The rearrangement joins TRBV5-1 to TRBJ2-1; D might be TRBD2 (6 bases). This CDR3 region has 15 residues. Looked up from germline, CDR1 is SGHRS and CDR2 is YFSETQ. With 4 bases removed from V and 3 bases from J, the gap between germline ends came to 14 bases. The whole variable domain, remainder taken from reference TRBV5-1 and TRBJ2-1, is KAGVTQTPRYLIKTRGQQVTLSCSPISGHRSVSWYQQTPGQGLQFLFEYFSETQRNKGNFPGRFSGRQFSNSRSEMNVSTLELGDSALYLCASSLSGYDYNEQFFGPGTRLTVL.

Regarding this clonotype: At one of its ends the junction is not consistent with the germline gene, which may arise from a read error. The J gene is TRBJ2-3, the V gene TRBV3-1; D possibly corresponds to TRBD2 (6 bases). This CDR3 spans 18 amino acids. The germline V gene encodes CDR1 LGHDT and CDR2 YNNKEL (reference sequence). CDR3 loop: CATSQDGTSPISTDTQYF. DNA for the CDR3: TGTGCCACCAGCCAAGATGGAACTAGCCCTATTTCCACAGATACGCAGTATTTT.

This clonotype was picked up a small number of times. The chain uses TRBV5-1 and TRBJ2-1; D call uncertain. V lost 2 bases, J lost 5 bases, and 14 bases lay in between. Germline V gene data show CDR1 as SGHRS and CDR2 as YFSETQ. The CDR3 extends over 15 amino acids. CDR3 region: CASSLSRRADNEQFF. Here the CDR3 DNA reads TGCGCCAGCAGCTTATCTAGGCGAGCAGACAATGAGCAGTTCTTC.

The table lists this clonotype with a few counts. This sequence joins TRBV29-1 and TRBJ2-4; 12 bases match TRBD2. CDR3 length equals 12 residues. Losses at the gene ends were 7 bases for V and 8 bases for J; bases not matched to a gene: 3. Germline V gene sequence: CDR1 SQVTM, CDR2 ANQGSEA. CDR3 sequence reads: CSARLAGDIQYF. CDR3 coding DNA: TGCAGCGCCCGACTAGCGGGGGACATTCAGTACTTC.

This CDR3 is CASSLVLGAKIQYF. Here the CDR3 DNA reads TGTGCCAGCAGTTTAGTTCTGGGGGCCAAGATTCAGTACTTC. The chain employs TRBV12-3 or TRBV12-4 and TRBJ2-4, with a tentative D call TRBD1 (6 bases). V shed 1 base and J shed 10 bases, with 14 bases lying between them. The CDR3 contains 14 residues.

In its sample, this clonotype was seen a few times. The V and J genes are TRBV28 and TRBJ1-3; D perhaps matches TRBD1 (5 bases). CDR3 length equals 13 residues. The V end lost 6 bases, the J end lost 1 base, and 7 bases lay between the germline ends. Per the germline V gene, CDR1 is MDHEN and CDR2 is SYDVKM. The CDR3 sequence is CASRTGSGNTIYF. As DNA, the CDR3 is TGTGCCAGCAGAACAGGTTCTGGAAACACCATATATTTT.

This clonotype occurred a few times. This chain links TRBV10-3 with TRBJ1-2; the D gene is possibly TRBD1 (6 bases). The ends were cut back, 2 bases at V and 2 bases at J, with 6 bases in the middle. The CDR3 consists of 13 residues. CDR1 ENHRY and CDR2 SYGVKD come from the germline V gene. The CDR3 loop reads CAISETGNYGYTF. CDR3 in DNA: TGTGCCATCAGTGAGACAGGGAACTATGGCTACACCTTC.